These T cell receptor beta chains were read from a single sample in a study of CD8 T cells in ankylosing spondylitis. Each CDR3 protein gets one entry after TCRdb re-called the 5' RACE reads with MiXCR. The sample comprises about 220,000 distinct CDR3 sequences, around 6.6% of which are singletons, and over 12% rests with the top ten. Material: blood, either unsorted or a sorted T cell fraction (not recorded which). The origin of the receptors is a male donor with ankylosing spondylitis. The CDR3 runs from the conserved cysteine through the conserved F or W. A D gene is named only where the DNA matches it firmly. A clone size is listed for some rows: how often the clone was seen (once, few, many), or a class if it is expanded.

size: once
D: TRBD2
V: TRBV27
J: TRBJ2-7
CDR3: CTSMGLETKQYF
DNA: TGTACCAGCATGGGACTAGAGACTAAGCAGTACTTC

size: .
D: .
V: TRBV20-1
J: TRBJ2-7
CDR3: CSARPGLPYEQYF
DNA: TGCAGTGCTCGACCGGGGCTTCCATACGAGCAGTACTTC

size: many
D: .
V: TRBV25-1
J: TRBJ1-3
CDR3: CASTMGGNTIYF
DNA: TGTGCCAGCACGATGGGTGGAAACACCATATATTTT

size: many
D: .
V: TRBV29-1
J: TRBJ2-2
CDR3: CSVTYRVTGELFF
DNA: TGCAGCGTTACCTACAGGGTTACCGGGGAGCTGTTTTTT

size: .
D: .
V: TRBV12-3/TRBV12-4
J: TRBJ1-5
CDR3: CASSLTAPNQPQHF
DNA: TGTGCCAGCAGTCTGACAGCACCCAATCAGCCCCAGCATTTT

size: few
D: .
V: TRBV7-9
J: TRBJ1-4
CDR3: CASSSPWTATNEKLFF
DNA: TGTGCCAGCAGCTCGCCGTGGACCGCAACTAATGAAAAACTGTTTTTT

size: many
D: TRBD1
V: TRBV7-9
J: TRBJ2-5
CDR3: CACQGQGVQETQYF
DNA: TGTGCCTGTCAGGGACAGGGAGTCCAAGAGACCCAGTACTTC

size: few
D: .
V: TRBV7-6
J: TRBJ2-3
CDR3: CASSLLTGGTDTQYF
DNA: TGTGCCAGCAGCTTGTTGACAGGCGGCACAGATACGCAGTATTTT

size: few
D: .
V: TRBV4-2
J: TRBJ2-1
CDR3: CASSQRLEGSYNEQFF
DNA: TGTGCCAGCAGCCAACGGTTAGAAGGTTCCTACAATGAGCAGTTCTTC

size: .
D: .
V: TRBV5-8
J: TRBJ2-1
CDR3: CASSPGPTKGNEQFF
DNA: TGTGCCAGCAGCCCCGGGCCAACAAAGGGGAATGAGCAGTTCTTC

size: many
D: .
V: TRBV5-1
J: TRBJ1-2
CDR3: CASSLGHLYGYTF
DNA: TGCGCCAGCAGCTTGGGACATCTCTATGGCTACACCTTC

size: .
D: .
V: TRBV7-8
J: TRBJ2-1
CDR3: CASSLSRGEQFF
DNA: TGTGCCAGCAGCTTATCGAGGGGAGAGCAGTTCTTC

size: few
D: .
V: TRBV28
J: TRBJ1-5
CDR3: CASSLVGNDQPQHF
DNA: TGTGCCAGCAGTTTAGTAGGCAACGATCAGCCCCAGCATTTT

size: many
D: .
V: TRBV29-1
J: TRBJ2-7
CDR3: CSVAHQAPSYEQYF
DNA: TGCAGCGTTGCACATCAGGCGCCATCCTACGAGCAGTACTTC

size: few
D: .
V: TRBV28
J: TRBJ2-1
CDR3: CASSLWTAGEQFF
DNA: TGTGCCAGCAGTTTATGGACCGCCGGGGAGCAGTTCTTC

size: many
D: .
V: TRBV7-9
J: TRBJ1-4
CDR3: CATPKPPGRGLFF
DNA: TGTGCCACCCCTAAACCACCGGGCCGCGGGCTGTTTTTT

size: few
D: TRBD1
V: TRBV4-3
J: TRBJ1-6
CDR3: CASSQDLGGQGNSPLHF
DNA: TGCGCCAGCAGCCAAGACTTGGGCGGACAGGGAAATTCACCCCTCCACTTT

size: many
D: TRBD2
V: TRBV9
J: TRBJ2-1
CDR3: CASSVVPAGKYNEQFF
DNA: TGTGCCAGCAGCGTAGTCCCAGCGGGGAAATACAATGAGCAGTTCTTC

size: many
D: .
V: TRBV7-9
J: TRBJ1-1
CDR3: CASSDGGNEAFF
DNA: TGTGCCAGCAGCGATGGAGGGAATGAAGCTTTCTTT

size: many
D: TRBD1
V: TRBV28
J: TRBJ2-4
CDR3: CASSPPGTGDTKNIQYF
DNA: TGTGCCAGCAGTCCTCCGGGGACAGGGGATACCAAAAACATTCAGTACTTC

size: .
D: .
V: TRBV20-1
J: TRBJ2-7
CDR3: CSATSDERYEQYF
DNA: TGCAGTGCTACTTCGGACGAACGGTACGAGCAGTACTTC

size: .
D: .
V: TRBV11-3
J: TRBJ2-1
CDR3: CASSLLLSRCRGEQFF
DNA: TGTGCCAGCAGCTTACTTCTTAGCCGTTGTCGGGGTGAGCAGTTCTTC

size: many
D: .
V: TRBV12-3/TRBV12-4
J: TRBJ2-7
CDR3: CASSTGIDYEQYF
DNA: TGTGCCAGCAGTACAGGGATCGACTACGAGCAGTACTTC

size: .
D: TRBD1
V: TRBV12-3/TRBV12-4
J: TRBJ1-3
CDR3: CASPRFNWDRGNTIYF
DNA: TGTGCCAGCCCCCGCTTTAATTGGGACAGAGGAAACACCATATATTTT

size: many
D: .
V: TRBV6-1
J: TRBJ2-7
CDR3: CASSPRGYESYEQYF
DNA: TGTGCCAGCAGTCCGCGAGGGTATGAGTCCTACGAGCAGTACTTC

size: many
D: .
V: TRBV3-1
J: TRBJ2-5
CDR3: CASSLRYIQETQYF
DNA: TGTGCCAGCAGCCTCCGGTACATCCAAGAGACCCAGTACTTC

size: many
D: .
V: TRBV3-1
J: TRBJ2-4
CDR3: CASSQDRGYLAKNIQYF
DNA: TGTGCCAGCAGCCAAGATCGGGGGTACCTAGCCAAAAACATTCAGTACTTC

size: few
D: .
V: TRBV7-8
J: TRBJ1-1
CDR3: CASSLFSWGRDGSLITEAFF
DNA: TGTGCCAGCAGCTTATTTTCCTGGGGGCGCGACGGGTCCCTGATCACTGAAGCTTTCTTT

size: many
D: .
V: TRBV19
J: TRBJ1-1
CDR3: CASSIQGMNTEAFF
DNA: TGTGCCAGTAGTATTCAGGGGATGAACACTGAAGCTTTCTTT

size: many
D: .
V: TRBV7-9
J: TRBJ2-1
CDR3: CASRGWVRGPNNEQFF
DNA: TGTGCCAGCAGGGGATGGGTGCGGGGCCCCAACAATGAGCAGTTCTTC

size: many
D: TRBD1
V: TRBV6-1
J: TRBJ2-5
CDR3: CASSEIPGQGRETQYF
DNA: TGTGCCAGCAGTGAAATACCGGGACAGGGGAGAGAGACCCAGTACTTC

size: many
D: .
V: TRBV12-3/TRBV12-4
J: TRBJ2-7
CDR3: CASSFRGHGRTEQYF
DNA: TGTGCCAGCAGTTTTAGAGGCCACGGACGGACCGAGCAGTACTTC

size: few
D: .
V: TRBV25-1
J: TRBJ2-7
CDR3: CASRQGSYYEQYF
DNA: TGTGCCAGCCGCCAGGGCAGCTACTACGAGCAGTACTTC

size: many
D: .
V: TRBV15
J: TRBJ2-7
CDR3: CATSRDRGLEQYF
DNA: TGTGCCACCAGCAGAGACAGGGGACTGGAGCAGTACTTC

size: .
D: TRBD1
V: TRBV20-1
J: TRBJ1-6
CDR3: CSASNRGSLHF
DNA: TGCAGTGCTAGTAACAGGGGCAGTCTCCACTTT

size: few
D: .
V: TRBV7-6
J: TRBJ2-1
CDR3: CASSQGPHNEQFF
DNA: TGTGCCAGCAGCCAGGGACCCCACAATGAGCAGTTCTTC

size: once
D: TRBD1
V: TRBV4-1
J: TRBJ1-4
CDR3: CASSARQGDEKLFF
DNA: TGCGCCAGCAGCGCCCGACAGGGGGATGAAAAACTGTTTTTT

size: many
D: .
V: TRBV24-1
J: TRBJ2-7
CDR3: CATSDMTGYEQYF
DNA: TGTGCCACCAGTGACATGACAGGCTACGAGCAGTACTTC

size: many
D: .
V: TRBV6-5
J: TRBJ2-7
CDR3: CASSYNTYEQYF
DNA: TGTGCCAGCAGTTACAATACCTACGAGCAGTACTTC